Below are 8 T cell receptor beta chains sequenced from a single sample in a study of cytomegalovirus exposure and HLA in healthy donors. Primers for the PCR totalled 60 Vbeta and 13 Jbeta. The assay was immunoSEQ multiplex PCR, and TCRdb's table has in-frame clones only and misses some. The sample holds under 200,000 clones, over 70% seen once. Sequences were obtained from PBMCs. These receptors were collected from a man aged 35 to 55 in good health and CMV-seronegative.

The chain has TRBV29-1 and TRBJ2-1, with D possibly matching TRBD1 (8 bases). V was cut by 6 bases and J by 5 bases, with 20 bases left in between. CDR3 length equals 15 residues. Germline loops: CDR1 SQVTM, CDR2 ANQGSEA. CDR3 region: CSVVTTGGGNNEQFF. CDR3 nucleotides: TGCAGCGTCGTCACAACAGGGGGGGGAAACAATGAGCAGTTCTTC.

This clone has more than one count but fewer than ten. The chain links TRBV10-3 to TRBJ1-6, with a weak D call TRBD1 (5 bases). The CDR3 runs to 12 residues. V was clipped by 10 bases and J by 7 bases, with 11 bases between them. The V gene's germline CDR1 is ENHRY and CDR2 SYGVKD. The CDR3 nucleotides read TGTGCCACCAATACAGGAAATTCACCCCTCCACTTT. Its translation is CATNTGNSPLHF.

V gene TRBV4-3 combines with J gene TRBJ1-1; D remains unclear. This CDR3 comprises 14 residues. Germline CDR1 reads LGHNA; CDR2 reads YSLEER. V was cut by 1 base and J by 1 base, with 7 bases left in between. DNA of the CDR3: TGCGCCAGCAGCCAAGTGGAGCAGAACACTGAAGCTTTCTTT. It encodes CASSQVEQNTEAFF.

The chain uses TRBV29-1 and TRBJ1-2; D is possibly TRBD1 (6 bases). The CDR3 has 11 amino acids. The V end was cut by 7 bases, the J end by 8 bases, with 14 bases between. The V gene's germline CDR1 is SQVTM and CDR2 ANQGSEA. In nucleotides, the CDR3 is TGCAGCGGATCAGGGGATCAGGGCTACACCTTC. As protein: CSGSGDQGYTF.

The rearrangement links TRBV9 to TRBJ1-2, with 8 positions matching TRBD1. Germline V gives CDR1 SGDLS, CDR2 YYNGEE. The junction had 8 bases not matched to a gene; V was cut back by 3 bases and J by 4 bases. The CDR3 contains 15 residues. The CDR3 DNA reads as TGTGCCAGCAGCGCAACAGGGGGAGAAAGCTATGGCTACACCTTC. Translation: CASSATGGESYGYTF.

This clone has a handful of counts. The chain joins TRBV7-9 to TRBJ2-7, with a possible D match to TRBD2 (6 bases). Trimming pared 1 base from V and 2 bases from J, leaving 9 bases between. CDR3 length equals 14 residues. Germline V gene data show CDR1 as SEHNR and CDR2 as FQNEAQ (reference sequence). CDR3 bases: TGTGCCAGCAGCTTAGTGGGGGAGGCCTACGAGCAGTACTTC. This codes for CASSLVGEAYEQYF.

CDR3 nucleotides: TGTGCCAGCAGCGTCCTAGCGGGGGCCTCAGATACGCAGTATTTT. It codes for CASSVLAGASDTQYF. The V gene is TRBV9, the J gene TRBJ2-3; 10 bases agree with TRBD2. V gave up 2 bases and J gave up 4 bases; unmatched junction bases: 4. The V gene's germline CDR1 is SGDLS and CDR2 YYNGEE. There are 15 residues in the CDR3. Variable domain in full (rest from reference TRBV9 and TRBJ2-3): DSGVTQTPKHLITATGQRVTLRCSPRSGDLSVYWYQQSLDQGLQFLIQYYNGEERAKGNILERFSAQQFPDLHSELNLSSLELGDSALYFCASSVLAGASDTQYFGPGTRLTVL.

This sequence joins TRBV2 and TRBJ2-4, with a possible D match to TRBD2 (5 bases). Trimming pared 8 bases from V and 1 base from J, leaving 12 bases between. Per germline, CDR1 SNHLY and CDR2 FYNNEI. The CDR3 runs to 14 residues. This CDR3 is CASHESGAKNIQYF. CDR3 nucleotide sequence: TGTGCCAGCCATGAGTCGGGGGCCAAAAACATTCAGTACTTC.